The T cell receptor beta chain described here comes from a study of CD8 T cells in ankylosing spondylitis. Study-level findings and limits: The study looked at matched synovial fluid samples from ankylosing spondylitis patients. Disease-linked clones were reported to be significantly enriched there.

Trimming took off 7 bases at V and 4 bases at J, with 8 bases between the two ends. This CDR3 comprises 12 residues. Looked up from germline, CDR1 is MDHEN and CDR2 is SYDVKM. TCRdb independently ran MiXCR on the 5' RACE reads; one entry per CDR3 protein. The sample contains a few hundred thousand distinct CDR3 sequences, about 20% of which appear only once. Remarks on this clonotype: Its antigen is undetermined.

The source is a male donor with ankylosing spondylitis or in good health (not recorded which). The V and J genes are TRBV28 and TRBJ2-1; perhaps TRBD2 as D (5 bases). Sequenced: blood, either unsorted or a sorted T cell fraction (not recorded which). CDR3 in DNA: TGTGCCAGCAAACTAGGTTACAATGAGCAGTTCTTC. This codes for CASKLGYNEQFF.